This T cell receptor beta chain was recovered during a study of tumor-infiltrating lymphocytes in primary liver carcinoma. About the study: All patients, whether men or women, fell within 30 to 69 years of age. Staging of the tumors gave T1-T3 N0M0, with widths of about 4 to 10 cm.

Both RNA and DNA were isolated together from approximately 20-30 mg of bulk tissue that had not been sorted. Resection treated the patients' primary liver carcinoma. Many counts were recorded for this clonotype. Production of TCR beta cDNA used around 460 ng total RNA together with a constant-region primer. Sequencing libraries for TCR beta derived from three nested multiplex PCR rounds that used slightly modified ARM-PCR. TRBV1-TRBV30 forward primers paired with a C-beta reverse primer were used in the first two PCR rounds, which ran around 10 cycles each. In TCRdb, the multiplex PCR reads were re-called with MiXCR into one record per CDR3 protein. Altogether some 100,000 distinct CDR3 sequences are present, under 70% being singletons, with the ten largest covering roughly an eighth. Germline V lookup: CDR1 SGHNT, CDR2 YYREEE (reference sequence). CDR3 length: 13 residues. V lost 4 bases to trimming and J lost 3 bases, with 8 bases between them.

The sequence was obtained from a woman aged 55-75 years with primary liver carcinoma and hepatitis B virus infection. This rearrangement joins TRBV5-4 to TRBJ1-3; D remains ambiguous. The sequencing input was liver tumor tissue from sampling region 2. Sample subset: tumor region T2, inferior pole. The DNA of the CDR3 is TGTGCCAGCAGCCCGGACGGTGGAAACACCATATATTTT. It specifies CASSPDGGNTIYF.